Listed below are T cell receptor beta chains from one sample, sequenced in a study of blood T cell repertoires in COVID-19. Repertoires were generated with immunoSEQ multiplex PCR, while TCRdb's copy carries only in-frame clones and drops some. This table holds 70,000 to 85,000 clones, approximately 91% found once. The sample was peripheral blood. These receptors were obtained from a man between 65 and 79 years old with active or convalescent COVID-19. Each CDR3 is given with its conserved first and last residue. The D gene is left open where the match is weak. Rows may omit the clone size; those that give it use once, few, many or a size class.

abundance	v_gene	d_gene	j_gene	CDR3aa	CDR3nt
.	TRBV18	.	TRBJ2-3	CASSSPFTDTQYF	TGTGCCAGCTCATCCCCGTTCACAGATACGCAGTATTTT
.	TRBV10-3	.	TRBJ1-6	CAISGRSSYNSPLHF	TGTGCCATCAGTGGAAGGAGCTCCTATAATTCACCCCTCCACTTT
.	TRBV27	.	TRBJ1-1	CASGTNRAVNTEAFF	TGTGCCAGCGGGACGAACAGGGCCGTGAACACTGAAGCTTTCTTT
once	TRBV19	.	TRBJ1-2	CASNEEKLSSGYTF	TGTGCCTCCAACGAGGAAAAACTAAGCTCTGGCTACACCTTC
.	TRBV11-2	TRBD1	TRBJ1-4	CASSLSTGGEKLFF	TGTGCCAGCAGCTTAAGTACAGGGGGGGAAAAACTGTTTTTT
once	TRBV5-1	TRBD1	TRBJ2-5	CASSWGAGGGEETQYF	TGCGCCAGCAGCTGGGGGGCAGGGGGCGGAGAGGAGACCCAGTACTTC
.	TRBV18	.	TRBJ2-6	CASSPGAGGANVLTF	TGTGCCAGCTCACCGGGGGCAGGAGGGGCCAACGTCCTGACTTTC
.	TRBV6-2/TRBV6-3	.	TRBJ1-5	CASSYETNWGNQPQHF	TGTGCCAGCAGTTACGAGACTAATTGGGGCAATCAGCCCCAGCATTTT
.	TRBV27	TRBD1	TRBJ2-7	CASSSGQGDEQYF	TGTGCCAGCAGTTCGGGACAGGGAGACGAGCAGTACTTC
.	TRBV6-2/TRBV6-3	TRBD2	TRBJ2-3	CASSYPALAGGDTQYF	TGTGCCAGCAGTTACCCGGCACTAGCGGGAGGAGATACGCAGTATTTT
.	TRBV15	.	TRBJ1-3	CATSRTDRTPRGDGNTIYF	TGTGCCACCAGCAGAACAGATCGGACCCCCCGGGGTGATGGAAACACCATATATTTT
.	TRBV30	.	TRBJ1-2	CAWSADGTRGGYGYTF	TGTGCCTGGAGTGCCGACGGGACGCGGGGGGGCTATGGCTACACCTTC
.	TRBV6-5	TRBD1	TRBJ2-1	CASSSGQGAFGEQFF	TGTGCCAGCAGTTCAGGTCAGGGGGCGTTTGGTGAGCAGTTCTTC
once	TRBV12-3/TRBV12-4	TRBD2	TRBJ2-5	CASRVAGVETQYF	TGTGCCAGCCGGGTAGCGGGGGTGGAGACCCAGTACTTC
.	TRBV7-2	TRBD1	TRBJ2-7	CASSSRTGPYEQYF	TGTGCCAGCAGCTCCCGGACAGGACCCTACGAGCAGTACTTC
many	TRBV9	.	TRBJ2-3	CASSVETHGTDTQYF	TGTGCCAGCAGCGTAGAGACTCATGGCACAGATACGCAGTATTTT
.	TRBV9	.	TRBJ2-1	CASSVRITGASYNEQFF	TGTGCCAGCAGCGTAAGGATTACGGGAGCCTCCTACAATGAGCAGTTCTTC
.	TRBV7-9	TRBD1	TRBJ1-1	CASSAGQGGGTEAFF	TGTGCCAGCAGCGCTGGACAGGGGGGAGGGACTGAAGCTTTCTTT
.	TRBV3-1/TRBV3-2	.	TRBJ1-2	CASSQTGRDGYGYTF	TGTGCCAGCAGCCAAACGGGCAGGGATGGCTATGGCTACACCTTC
.	TRBV5-4	.	TRBJ2-1	CASSYDRSNEQFF	TGTGCCAGCAGCTATGACAGAAGCAATGAGCAGTTCTTC
once	TRBV11-2	.	TRBJ1-2	CASSLTTGNEVRYGYTF	TGTGCCAGCAGCTTGACCACCGGGAACGAAGTTAGATATGGCTACACCTTC
.	TRBV5-6	.	TRBJ2-5	CASSFGLAGETQYF	TGTGCCAGCAGCTTCGGGCTAGCTGGAGAGACCCAGTACTTC
.	TRBV11-2	.	TRBJ2-6	CASSSPWGGYSGANVLTF	TGTGCCAGCAGCTCCCCCTGGGGGGGCTATTCTGGGGCCAACGTCCTGACTTTC
.	TRBV6-2/TRBV6-3	TRBD1	TRBJ1-5	CASSWDRVYSNQPQHF	TGTGCCAGCAGTTGGGACAGGGTCTATAGCAATCAGCCCCAGCATTTT
once	TRBV15	.	TRBJ2-5	CATTNRTQYF	TGTGCCACCACCAATAGGACCCAGTACTTC
once	TRBV7-3	.	TRBJ2-3	CASSFSGSTDTQYF	TGTGCCAGCAGCTTTAGCGGTAGCACAGATACGCAGTATTTT
.	TRBV3-1/TRBV3-2	.	TRBJ1-1	CASSRRGETEAFF	TGTGCCAGCAGCCGGCGCGGAGAGACTGAAGCTTTCTTT
.	TRBV6-5	TRBD2	TRBJ2-3	CASSHGGSTDTQYF	TGTGCCAGCAGTCACGGGGGGAGCACAGATACGCAGTATTTT
once	TRBV4-1	.	TRBJ2-1	CASSNRSEQFF	TGCGCCAGCAGCAATCGTTCGGAGCAGTTCTTC
.	TRBV19	.	TRBJ2-2	CASSIVSGELFF	TGTGCCAGTAGTATAGTATCCGGGGAGCTGTTTTTT
.	TRBV6-2/TRBV6-3	.	TRBJ1-1	CASSYSGLDTEAFF	TGTGCCAGCAGTTACTCCGGGTTAGACACTGAAGCTTTCTTT
.	TRBV3-1/TRBV3-2	TRBD1	TRBJ1-2	CASSQDPQGAGGYTF	TGTGCCAGCAGCCAAGACCCACAGGGGGCGGGTGGCTACACCTTC
.	TRBV18	TRBD1	TRBJ2-2	CASSLGTGGNGELFF	TGTGCCAGCTCACTAGGGACAGGCGGAAACGGGGAGCTGTTTTTT
.	TRBV2	TRBD2	TRBJ2-7	CAKTSGSGEQYF	TGTGCCAAGACTAGCGGGAGTGGCGAGCAGTACTTC
.	TRBV19	TRBD2	TRBJ2-7	CASSGGAGEQYF	TGTGCCAGTAGCGGGGGGGCCGGCGAGCAGTACTTC
.	TRBV7-3	TRBD2	TRBJ2-1	CASSLKLAGVNEQFF	TGTGCCAGCAGCTTAAAATTAGCGGGAGTTAATGAGCAGTTCTTC
.	TRBV30	TRBD1	TRBJ2-7	CAWSVGIGTGVAQYF	TGTGCCTGGAGTGTAGGAATTGGGACAGGGGTGGCTCAGTACTTC
few	TRBV5-1	.	TRBJ1-1	CASSLAGGARGEAFF	TGCGCCAGCAGCTTGGCGGGTGGGGCGCGTGGTGAAGCTTTCTTT
.	TRBV19	.	TRBJ1-5	CASSMLRFQPQHF	TGTGCCAGTAGTATGCTACGTTTTCAGCCCCAGCATTTT
.	TRBV15	.	TRBJ2-7	CATSRDRGRYEQYF	TGTGCCACCAGCAGAGATCGAGGTCGTTACGAGCAGTACTTC
few	TRBV7-2	TRBD2	TRBJ2-1	CASSLAGGLPHEQFF	TGTGCCAGCAGCCTAGCGGGGGGGTTGCCCCATGAGCAGTTCTTC
once	TRBV10-3	TRBD1	TRBJ2-5	CAIRGQGEETQYF	TGTGCCATCAGGGGACAGGGAGAAGAGACCCAGTACTTC
.	TRBV30	TRBD2	TRBJ2-2	CAWSRGLTSGSGELFF	TGTGCCTGGAGTCGTGGGTTGACTAGCGGGTCCGGGGAGCTGTTTTTT
.	TRBV5-1	TRBD2	TRBJ2-1	CASSWVSGGASNEQFF	TGCGCCAGCAGCTGGGTCAGCGGGGGGGCGAGTAATGAGCAGTTCTTC
once	TRBV5-1	.	TRBJ2-7	CASSPGDTSYEQYF	TGCGCCAGCAGCCCAGGGGACACCTCCTACGAGCAGTACTTC
.	TRBV2	.	TRBJ1-5	CASKIRGNQPQHF	TGTGCCAGCAAGATCAGGGGAAATCAGCCCCAGCATTTT
.	TRBV3-1/TRBV3-2	TRBD1	TRBJ1-2	CASSPPGQINTF	TGTGCCAGCAGCCCACCGGGACAGATTAACACCTTC